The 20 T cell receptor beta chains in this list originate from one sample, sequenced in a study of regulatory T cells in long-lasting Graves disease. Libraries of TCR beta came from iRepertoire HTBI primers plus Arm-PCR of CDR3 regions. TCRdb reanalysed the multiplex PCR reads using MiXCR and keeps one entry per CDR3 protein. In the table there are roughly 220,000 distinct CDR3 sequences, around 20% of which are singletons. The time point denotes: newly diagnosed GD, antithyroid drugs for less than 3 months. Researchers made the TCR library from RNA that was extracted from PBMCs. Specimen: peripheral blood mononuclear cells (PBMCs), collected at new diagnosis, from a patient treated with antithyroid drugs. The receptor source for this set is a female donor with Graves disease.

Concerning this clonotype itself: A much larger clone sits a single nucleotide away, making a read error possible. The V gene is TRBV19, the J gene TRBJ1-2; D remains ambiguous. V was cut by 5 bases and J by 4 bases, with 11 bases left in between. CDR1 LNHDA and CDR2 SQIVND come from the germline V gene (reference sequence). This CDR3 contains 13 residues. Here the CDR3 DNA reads TGTGCCAGTAGTCTGATGGACGGCTATGGCTACACCTTC. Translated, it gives CASSLMDGYGYTF.

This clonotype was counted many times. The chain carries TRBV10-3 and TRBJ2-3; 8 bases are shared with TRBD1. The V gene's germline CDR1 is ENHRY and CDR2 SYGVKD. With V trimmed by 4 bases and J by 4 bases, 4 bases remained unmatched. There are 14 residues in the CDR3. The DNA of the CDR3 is TGTGCCATCAGTGTACAACAGGGGGCAGATACGCAGTATTTT. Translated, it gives CAISVQQGADTQYF.

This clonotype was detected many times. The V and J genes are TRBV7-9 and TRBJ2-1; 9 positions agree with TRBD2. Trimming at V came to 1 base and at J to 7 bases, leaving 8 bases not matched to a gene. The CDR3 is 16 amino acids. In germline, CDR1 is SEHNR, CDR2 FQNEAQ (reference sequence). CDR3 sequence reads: CASSLVGRGRGNEQFF. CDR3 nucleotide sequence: TGTGCCAGCAGCTTAGTGGGTCGCGGGAGGGGTAATGAGCAGTTCTTC.

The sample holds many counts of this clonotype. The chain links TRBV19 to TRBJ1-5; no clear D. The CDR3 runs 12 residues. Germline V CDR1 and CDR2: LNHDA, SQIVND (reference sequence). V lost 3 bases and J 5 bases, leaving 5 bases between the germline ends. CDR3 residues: CASSIYDQPQHF. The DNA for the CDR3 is TGTGCCAGTAGTATTTATGATCAGCCCCAGCATTTT.

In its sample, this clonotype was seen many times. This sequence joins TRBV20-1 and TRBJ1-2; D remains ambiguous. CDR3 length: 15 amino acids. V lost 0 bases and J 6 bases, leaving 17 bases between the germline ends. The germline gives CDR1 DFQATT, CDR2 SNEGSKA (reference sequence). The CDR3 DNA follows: TGCAGTGCTAGAGATTACACGAGGGTGTCAGATGGCTACACCTTC. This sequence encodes CSARDYTRVSDGYTF.

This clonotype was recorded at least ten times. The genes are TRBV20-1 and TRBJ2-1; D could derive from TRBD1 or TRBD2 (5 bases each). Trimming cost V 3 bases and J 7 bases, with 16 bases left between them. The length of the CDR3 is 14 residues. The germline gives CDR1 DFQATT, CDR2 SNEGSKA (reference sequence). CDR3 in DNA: TGCAGTGCTAGCCAACGGGGACCGCTAAATGAGCAGTTCTTC. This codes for CSASQRGPLNEQFF.

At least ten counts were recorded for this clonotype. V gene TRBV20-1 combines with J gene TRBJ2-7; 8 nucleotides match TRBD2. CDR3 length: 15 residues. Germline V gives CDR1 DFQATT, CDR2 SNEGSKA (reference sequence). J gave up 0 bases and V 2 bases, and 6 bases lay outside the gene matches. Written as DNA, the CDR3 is TGCAGTGCTAGACCCGCGGGAGGCCTCTCCTACGAGCAGTACTTC. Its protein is CSARPAGGLSYEQYF.

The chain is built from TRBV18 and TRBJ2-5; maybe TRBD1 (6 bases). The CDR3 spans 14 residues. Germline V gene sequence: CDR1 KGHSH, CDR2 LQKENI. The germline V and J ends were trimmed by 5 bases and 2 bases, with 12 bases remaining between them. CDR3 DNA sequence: TGTGCCAGCTCATCTACAGGGTATCAAGAGACCCAGTACTTC. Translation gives CASSSTGYQETQYF.

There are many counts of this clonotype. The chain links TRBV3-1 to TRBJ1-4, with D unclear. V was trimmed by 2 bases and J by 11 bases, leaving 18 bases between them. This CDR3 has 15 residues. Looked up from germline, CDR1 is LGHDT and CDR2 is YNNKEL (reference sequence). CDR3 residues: CASSQLGSSPYKLFF. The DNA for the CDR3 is TGTGCCAGCAGCCAACTAGGCAGCTCCCCATATAAACTGTTTTTT.

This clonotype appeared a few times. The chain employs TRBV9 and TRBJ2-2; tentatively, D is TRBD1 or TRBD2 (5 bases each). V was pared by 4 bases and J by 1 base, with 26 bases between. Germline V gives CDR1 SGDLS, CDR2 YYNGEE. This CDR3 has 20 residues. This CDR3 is CASSPTLTGTQGRNTGELFF. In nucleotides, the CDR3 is TGTGCCAGCAGCCCAACCTTAACCGGGACCCAGGGCCGGAACACCGGGGAGCTGTTTTTT. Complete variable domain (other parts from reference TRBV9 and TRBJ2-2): DSGVTQTPKHLITATGQRVTLRCSPRSGDLSVYWYQQSLDQGLQFLIQYYNGEERAKGNILERFSAQQFPDLHSELNLSSLELGDSALYFCASSPTLTGTQGRNTGELFFGEGSRLTVL.

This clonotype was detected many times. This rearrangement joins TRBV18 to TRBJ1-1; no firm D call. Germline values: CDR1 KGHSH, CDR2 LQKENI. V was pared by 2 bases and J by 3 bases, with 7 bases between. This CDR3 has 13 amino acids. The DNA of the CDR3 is TGTGCCAGCTCACCAATTAAGGACACTGAAGCTTTCTTT. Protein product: CASSPIKDTEAFF.

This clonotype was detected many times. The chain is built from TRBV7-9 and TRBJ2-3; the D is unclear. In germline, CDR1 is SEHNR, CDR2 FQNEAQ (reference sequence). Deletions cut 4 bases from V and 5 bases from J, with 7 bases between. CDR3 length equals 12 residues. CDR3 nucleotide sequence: TGTGCCAGCAGCTGGCTGGGAGATACGCAGTATTTT. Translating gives CASSWLGDTQYF.

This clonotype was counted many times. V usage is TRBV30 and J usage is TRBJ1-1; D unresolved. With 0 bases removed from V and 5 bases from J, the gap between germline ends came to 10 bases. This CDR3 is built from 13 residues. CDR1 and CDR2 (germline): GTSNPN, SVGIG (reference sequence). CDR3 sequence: CAWSVKFGTEAFF. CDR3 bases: TGTGCCTGGAGTGTGAAGTTCGGAACTGAAGCTTTCTTT.

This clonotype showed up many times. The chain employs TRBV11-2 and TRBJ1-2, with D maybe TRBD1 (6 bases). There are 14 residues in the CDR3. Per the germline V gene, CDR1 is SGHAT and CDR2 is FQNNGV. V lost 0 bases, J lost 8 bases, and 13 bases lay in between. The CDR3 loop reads CASSLETGRGGYTF. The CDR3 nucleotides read TGTGCCAGCAGCTTAGAAACAGGGCGTGGAGGCTACACCTTC.

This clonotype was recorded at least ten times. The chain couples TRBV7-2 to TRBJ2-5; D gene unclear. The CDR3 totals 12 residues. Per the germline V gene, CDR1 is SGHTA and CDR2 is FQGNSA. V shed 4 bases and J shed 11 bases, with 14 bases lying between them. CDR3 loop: CASSYNAWDQYF. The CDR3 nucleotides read TGTGCCAGCAGCTACAACGCCTGGGATCAGTACTTC.

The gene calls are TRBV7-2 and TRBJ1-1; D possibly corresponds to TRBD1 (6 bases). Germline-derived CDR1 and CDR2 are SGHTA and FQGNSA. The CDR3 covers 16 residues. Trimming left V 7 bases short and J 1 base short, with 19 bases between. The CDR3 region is CASTRGAGAGNTEAFF. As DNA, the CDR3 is TGTGCCAGCACGAGAGGCGCAGGGGCCGGGAACACTGAAGCTTTCTTT.

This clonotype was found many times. The CDR3 sequence: CASSLGRGSYNSPLHF. As DNA, the CDR3 is TGTGCCAGCAGCTTAGGAAGGGGCTCCTATAATTCACCCCTCCACTTT. This chain uses TRBV7-2 with TRBJ1-6, with D perhaps TRBD1 (5 bases). Germline CDR1 SGHTA, CDR2 FQGNSA. Trimming removed 1 base from V and 0 bases from J, with 7 bases in between. The CDR3 extends over 16 amino acids.

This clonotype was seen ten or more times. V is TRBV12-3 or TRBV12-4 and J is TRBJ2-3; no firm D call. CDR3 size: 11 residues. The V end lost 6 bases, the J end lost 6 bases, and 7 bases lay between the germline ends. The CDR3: CASSLRDTQYF. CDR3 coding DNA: TGTGCCAGCAGCTTACGGGATACGCAGTATTTT.

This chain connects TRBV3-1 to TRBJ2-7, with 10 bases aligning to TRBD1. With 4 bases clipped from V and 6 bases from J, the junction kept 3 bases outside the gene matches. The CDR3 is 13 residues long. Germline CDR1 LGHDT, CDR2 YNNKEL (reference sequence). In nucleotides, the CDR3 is TGTGCCAGCAGCCCGGGACAGGGGTTCGAGCAGTACTTC. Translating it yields CASSPGQGFEQYF.

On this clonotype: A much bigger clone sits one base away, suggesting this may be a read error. The chain's CDR3 is CASGVGMKDNTEAFF. The CDR3 coding sequence is TGTGCCAGCGGGGTTGGGATGAAGGATAACACTGAAGCTTTCTTT. The V gene is TRBV16, the J gene TRBJ1-1; no clear D gene. Per germline, CDR1 KGHSY and CDR2 FQNENV. The V and J ends lost 8 bases and 2 bases respectively, with 18 bases between them. CDR3 length: 15 residues.